A selection of T cell receptor beta chains follows, all from one sample in a study of blood T cells in healthy people across ages. MiXCR was run by TCRdb on the 5' RACE reads, yielding one entry per CDR3 protein. The sample holds fewer than 900,000 distinct CDR3 sequences; under 40% are singletons and the top ten take roughly 13%. Input material: blood. These receptors were obtained from a man aged 18-30 years in good health. The CDR3 runs from the conserved cysteine through the conserved F or W. Each record gives: V gene, J gene, CDR3 protein.

>TRBV19|TRBJ1-4
CASSRNGAGNEKLFF
>TRBV6-2/TRBV6-3|TRBJ1-2
CASRQQGGGYTF
>TRBV5-5|TRBJ2-3
CASSLALGGRTDTQYF
>TRBV4-1|TRBJ1-5
CASSQETLSGPNNQPQHF
>TRBV3-1|TRBJ2-7
CASSQDWTEQYF
>TRBV20-1|TRBJ2-5
CSAQVYRGTQETQYF
>TRBV12-3/TRBV12-4|NA
CASGNRGEQYF
>TRBV20-1|TRBJ2-2
CSARDLQAGANTGELFF
>TRBV20-1|TRBJ2-4
CSARVPPIQYF
>TRBV20-1|TRBJ1-2
CSGEALSGLNGYTF
>TRBV7-2|TRBJ2-1
CASSHRQKSVVSDRNEQFF
>TRBV4-1|TRBJ1-2
CASSQDMRQIIYSYTF
>TRBV9|TRBJ2-1
CASSSGSSGGRNEQFF
>TRBV7-2|TRBJ2-5
CASSPSPGRETQYF
>TRBV20-1|TRBJ1-6
CSADRGGTLHF
>TRBV5-1|TRBJ2-2
CASSPDGGPGELFF
>TRBV24-1|TRBJ2-3
CATSARLARNVSTDTQYF
>TRBV10-3|TRBJ1-2
CAISEEAGGGYTF
>TRBV7-2|TRBJ2-1
CASSLEDLAVNEQFF
>TRBV28|TRBJ2-3
CASSLGQPGTDTQYF
>TRBV20-1|TRBJ2-7
CSARDGLLGGNEQYF
>TRBV5-1|TRBJ2-4
CASSPGTGGTKNIQYF
>TRBV7-3|TRBJ2-2
CASGPNTGELFF
>TRBV14|TRBJ2-3
CASSITLQSTDTQYF
>TRBV6-5|TRBJ2-2
CASLSGELFF
>TRBV5-1|TRBJ2-3
CASSLGSQGSIDTQYF
>TRBV2|TRBJ2-3
CASSVRRGVTTDTQYF
>TRBV27|TRBJ2-1
CASSLSRRGNEQFF
>TRBV7-2|TRBJ2-7
CASSLQLSSYEQYF
>TRBV25-1|TRBJ2-2
CASSESGTGGTGELFF
>TRBV29-1|TRBJ2-1
CSVEQRDNEQFF
>TRBV12-3/TRBV12-4|TRBJ2-7
CASSLRLAYNEQYF
>TRBV3-1|TRBJ1-5
CASSPDRAINQPQHF
>TRBV7-9|TRBJ2-7
CASGGSGQGVYEQYF
>TRBV20-1|TRBJ2-3
CSASGLAGGASDTQYF
>TRBV6-5|TRBJ1-2
CASSYGAGPYGYTF
>TRBV6-1|TRBJ1-1
CASSEEAVFWAGPTEAFF
>TRBV28|TRBJ2-1
CASSLYRTSGYNEQFF
>TRBV6-5|TRBJ1-2
CASSYETGNRWGYTF
>TRBV20-1|TRBJ2-1
CSAWGQEGLGVRNEQFF
>TRBV6-5|TRBJ1-2
CASTPGVANYGYTF
>TRBV15|TRBJ1-2
CATSPDRNYGYTF
>TRBV7-2|NA
CASSFTLLQGPEQYF
>TRBV6-6|TRBJ1-1
CASSDSGANTEAFF
>TRBV20-1|TRBJ2-5
CSAPGGGEETQYF
>TRBV6-5|NA
CASSYGRGLYEQYF
>TRBV9|TRBJ2-5
CASSKWADQETQYF
>TRBV7-2|TRBJ2-5
CASSLVFQGRETQYF
>TRBV29-1|TRBJ2-3
CSVDPRGLAGITDTQYF
>TRBV29-1|TRBJ2-3
CSVVWAEKVDTQYF
>TRBV12-3/TRBV12-4|TRBJ2-1
CASSWDQGGWEQFF
>TRBV6-1|NA
CASSGHRGLLEQYF
>TRBV10-3|TRBJ2-3
CAITPAGGRNTQYF
>TRBV7-2|TRBJ1-2
CASTLSDRPYGYTF